The source of this T cell receptor (beta chain) is a study of T cells after yellow fever vaccination. TCRdb processed the 5' RACE reads anew with MiXCR; each CDR3 protein has one entry. The sample gives 500,000 to 700,000 distinct CDR3 sequences, 19% of which show up once; 13% to 15% is in the top ten. This clonotype was counted only a few times. V shed 4 bases, J shed 1 base, and the junction held 6 bases outside the gene matches. From germline, CDR1 is SQVTM and CDR2 ANQGSEA. This CDR3 contains 14 residues. This specimen was PBMCs, taken 15 days after the yellow fever booster vaccination. This chain uses TRBV29-1 with TRBJ2-7; TRBD1 agrees at 8 bases. This TCR was sampled from a man aged 30 to 39 who received the YFV17D yellow fever vaccine. The chain's CDR3 is CSVGPGQDSYEQYF. The CDR3 DNA reads as TGCAGCGTTGGGCCGGGACAGGATTCCTACGAGCAGTACTTC.